This TCR beta chain was recovered during a study of T-cell reconstitution after alpha-beta-depleted transplantation in children. General observations from the study: It was reported that alpha-beta T cells came from several hundred expanded graft clones (about two months after transplant). Most T-cell counts and diversity one year after the transplant came from T cells that were newly produced. The origin of high day-60 TCRbeta diversity in some patients lay in surviving recipient T cells and thymic progenitors.

Unique molecular identifiers tagged the TCRbeta library. TCRdb re-called the PCR reads with MiXCR, one entry per CDR3 protein. The table has roughly 310,000 distinct CDR3 sequences, approximately 23% seen once. The CDR3 covers 12 residues. With 0 bases removed from V and 6 bases from J, the gap between germline ends came to 6 bases. The V gene's germline CDR1 is SGHRS and CDR2 YFSETQ. This clonotype has only a few counts. As yet, its antigen is unknown. Sequencing used PBMCs, mostly from graft donor cells, obtained 180 days after TCRalphabeta/CD19-depleted stem cell transplant. The V gene is TRBV5-1, the J gene TRBJ1-2; possibly TRBD1 for D (6 bases). The sequence was obtained from a male patient aged 10-17 years who had a stem cell transplant for acute lymphoblastic leukemia, so the T cells may come from the graft donor. This chain's CDR3 is CASSLEGDGYTF. Here the CDR3 DNA reads TGCGCCAGCAGCTTGGAGGGGGATGGCTACACCTTC.